This T cell receptor beta chain was documented in a study of T cell changes during pregnancy in multiple sclerosis. This clone was seen only once. The DNA is omitted, as the CDR3 cannot be located on it reliably, and the CDR3 follows TCRdb's listing. Germline CDR1 and CDR2: DFQATT and SNEGSKA (reference sequence). The CDR3 length is 10 residues, termini included. Sequencing used immunoSEQ multiplex PCR; TCRdb keeps in-frame clones, though not all of them. The data hold around 72,000 clones, with around 94% observed a single time. The sequenced sample was peripheral blood, obtained in the second trimester of pregnancy. The chain employs TRBV20-1 and TRBJ2-3; TRBD1 reflects the table's D call only, with no check against the DNA. This receptor was obtained from a female donor in good health, enrolled as a control in a pregnancy study. CDR3 residues: CSAVGRGAYF.